A selection of T cell receptor beta chains follows, all from one sample in a study of a mutant IDH1 vaccine in newly diagnosed glioma. The antigens for these receptors are not known. Clones were read by immunoSEQ multiplex PCR, and TCRdb kept only the in-frame ones, dropping some. This sample carries more than 25,000 clones, 65% to 85% of them seen once, and the ten largest clones take approximately 8.5%. The sample consisted of PBMCs, taken from a glioma patient whose treatment included an IDH1 peptide vaccine. Source of these receptors: a woman between 25 and 40 years old with glioma. Some clones in this sample may be carry-over from other donors' samples. The CDR3 runs from the conserved cysteine through the conserved F or W.

>TRBV18|TRBJ1-5
CASSKARGQPQHF
>TRBV7-2|TRBJ1-2
CASSSGTGRRDGYTF
>TRBV9|TRBJ2-7
CASSVSGLARTYEQYF
>TRBV12-5|TRBJ2-3
CASGSGTAKTDTQYF
>TRBV5-8|TRBJ2-3
CASSLTGDLSF
>TRBV5-5|TRBJ2-1
CASSLSRTSGFNEQFF
>TRBV5-4|TRBJ2-7
CASSLETGRGYEQYF
>TRBV6-5|TRBJ1-1
CASSYSGGTEAFF
>TRBV5-4|TRBJ2-1
CASSFRLAGDEQFF
>TRBV5-4|TRBJ1-1
CASSSSGTEAFF
>TRBV18|TRBJ2-6
CASSPRGPLGANVLTF